Following are 18 T cell receptor beta chains from one sample sequenced in a study of OX40 agonist ivuxolimab in advanced cancers. Clones were sequenced by immunoSEQ multiplex PCR, and TCRdb holds only the in-frame ones, with some missing. Of 60,000 to 75,000 clones in the sample, about 91% are singletons; the top ten hold over 2%. This sample comprised CD4+ or CD8+ T cells sorted from blood, obtained in a trial of the OX40 agonist ivuxolimab. The source is an adult with an advanced solid tumor such as melanoma, head and neck, liver or kidney cancer.

The rearrangement uses TRBV5-4 and TRBJ1-2, with 7 bases fitting TRBD1. CDR1 is SGHNT, CDR2 YYREEE, per germline (reference sequence). The CDR3 sequence is 14 residues long. The V and J ends lost 2 bases and 2 bases, in that order; junction bases with no gene match: 3. CDR3 sequence: CASSFGTENYGYTF. CDR3 DNA: TGTGCCAGCAGCTTCGGGACAGAGAACTATGGCTACACCTTC.

This CDR3 is CASSLYSNQPQHF. The CDR3 DNA is TGTGCCAGCAGTTTGTATAGCAATCAGCCCCAGCATTTT. The chain is built from TRBV28 and TRBJ1-5; D is undetermined. From germline, CDR1 is MDHEN and CDR2 SYDVKM. CDR3 length equals 13 residues. The V end was cut by 3 bases, the J end by 0 bases, with 3 bases between.

The rearrangement uses TRBV11-2 and TRBJ2-7; 9 nucleotides agree with TRBD2. Germline V gives CDR1 SGHAT, CDR2 FQNNGV. Losses at the gene ends were 4 bases for V and 4 bases for J; bases not matched to a gene: 8. This CDR3 is 15 amino acids long. The DNA for the CDR3 is TGTGCCAGCAGCTCTGGCGGGAGGGCCGCGTACGAGCAGTACTTC. Protein: CASSSGGRAAYEQYF.

The chain recombines TRBV5-1 with TRBJ2-5, with D possibly matching TRBD2 (7 bases). V lost 3 bases and J 5 bases, leaving 14 bases between the germline ends. The CDR3 totals 14 residues. Per the germline V gene, CDR1 is SGHRS and CDR2 is YFSETQ. CDR3 in DNA: TGCGCCAGCAGCTCGGGGGGCGCGTTGGAGACCCAGTACTTC. This translates into CASSSGGALETQYF.

The chain links TRBV5-5 to TRBJ2-7; D might be TRBD1 (5 bases). From germline, CDR1 is SGHKS and CDR2 YYEKEE (reference sequence). V lost 0 bases and J lost 2, with 18 bases in between. The CDR3 is 17 residues long. The CDR3 reads CASSLALSAGHPYEQYF. The CDR3 coding sequence is TGTGCCAGCAGCTTGGCCCTCTCGGCAGGACATCCCTACGAGCAGTACTTC.

This clone was seen once. Written as DNA, the CDR3 is TGTGCCAGCAGTTTTGGAGGAACTGGAAACACCATATATTTT. This sequence encodes CASSFGGTGNTIYF. This chain connects TRBV28 to TRBJ1-3; D is unresolved. CDR1 MDHEN and CDR2 SYDVKM come from the germline V gene. The CDR3 length is 14 residues. The V gene lost 3 bases and the J gene lost 2 bases, with 8 bases spanning the gap.

This clone was seen a single time. The chain links TRBV29-1 to TRBJ1-1; D remains unclear. CDR3 size: 11 residues. Germline loops: CDR1 SQVTM, CDR2 ANQGSEA. Trimming stripped 3 bases from V and 4 bases from J, with 6 bases between. Written as DNA, the CDR3 is TGCAGCGTTGATAGGGCCACTGAAGCTTTCTTT. Residues: CSVDRATEAFF. Combining the CDR3 with reference TRBV29-1 and TRBJ1-1 gives the whole variable domain SAVISQKPSRDICQRGTSLTIQCQVDSQVTMMFWYRQQPGQSLTLIATANQGSEATYESGFVIDKFPISRPNLTFSTLTVSNMSPEDSSIYLCSVDRATEAFFGQGTRLTVV.

This clone was seen a few times. V usage is TRBV28 and J usage is TRBJ1-2; 9 bases line up with TRBD1. Per the germline V gene, CDR1 is MDHEN and CDR2 is SYDVKM. Trimming at V came to 5 bases and at J to 3 bases, leaving 10 bases not matched to a gene. This CDR3 comprises 16 residues. The CDR3 protein is CASSVIGRQGDYGYTF. The CDR3 DNA reads TGTGCCAGCAGTGTAATTGGTAGACAGGGGGACTATGGCTACACCTTC.

V is TRBV4-1 and J is TRBJ2-1, with TRBD1 identical over 8 bases. The CDR3 has 12 residues. Trimming removed 1 base from V and 14 bases from J; junction bases left unmatched: 4. The V gene's germline CDR1 is MGHRA and CDR2 YSYEKL. This chain's CDR3 is CASSQGRGLKFF. DNA for the CDR3: TGCGCCAGCAGCCAAGGCAGGGGGCTGAAGTTCTTC.

The chain recombines TRBV15 with TRBJ1-3; D ambiguous. The length of the CDR3 is 16 residues. Germline lookup yields CDR1 LNHNV and CDR2 YYDKDF (reference sequence). The V end was cut by 0 bases, the J end by 0 bases, with 9 bases between. CDR3 nucleotide sequence: TGTGCCACCAGCAGAGATACGGTAAACTCTGGAAACACCATATATTTT. It specifies CATSRDTVNSGNTIYF.

The chain is built from TRBV28 and TRBJ2-5; TRBD1 matches at 10 bases. V lost 5 bases to trimming and J lost 4 bases; unmatched junction nucleotides: 16. The CDR3 totals 18 residues. In germline, CDR1 is MDHEN, CDR2 SYDVKM. The CDR3 DNA sequence: TGTGCCAGCAGTCCTCAATACCGGACAGGGGGGGTGGGAGAGACCCAGTACTTC. It yields the protein CASSPQYRTGGVGETQYF. Supplemented by reference TRBV28 and TRBJ2-5, the full variable domain reads DVKVTQSSRYLVKRTGEKVFLECVQDMDHENMFWYRQDPGLGLRLIYFSYDVKMKEKGDIPEGYSVSREKKERFSLILESASTNQTSMYLCASSPQYRTGGVGETQYFGPGTRLLVL.

V gene TRBV12-5 combines with J gene TRBJ2-1; a possible D gene is TRBD1 (6 bases). The CDR3 sequence is 13 residues long. Germline assignment: CDR1 LGHNT and CDR2 FRNRAP. Trimming cost V 1 base and J 8 bases, with 9 bases left between them. The chain's CDR3 is CASGLGTVDEQFF. CDR3 DNA: TGTGCTAGTGGTTTGGGGACAGTCGATGAGCAGTTCTTC. The variable domain in full, completed from reference TRBV12-5 and TRBJ2-1, reads DARVTQTPRHKVTEMGQEVTMRCQPILGHNTVFWYRQTMMQGLELLAYFRNRAPLDDSGMPKDRFSAEMPDATLATLKIQPSEPRDSAVYFCASGLGTVDEQFFGPGTRLTVL.

This clone was seen a few times. The CDR3 DNA follows: TGTGCCAGCTCACCAGAGGGTCTGGGCAATCAGCCCCAGCATTTT. It encodes CASSPEGLGNQPQHF. The V call is TRBV18, the J call TRBJ1-5, with no clear D. The CDR3 totals 15 residues. V lost 2 bases to trimming and J lost 2 bases, with 10 bases between them. CDR1 KGHSH and CDR2 LQKENI come from the germline V gene.

The chain has TRBV19 and TRBJ2-7, with D perhaps TRBD1 or TRBD2 (6 bases each). This CDR3 spans 13 amino acids. Deletions cut 5 bases from V and 5 bases from J, with 13 bases between. Looked up from germline, CDR1 is LNHDA and CDR2 is SQIVND (reference sequence). CDR3 DNA: TGTGCCAGTAGTCCCGGGGGCAGGGACGAGCAGTACTTC. It codes for CASSPGGRDEQYF.

This clone was detected a few times. CDR3 sequence reads: CASRPGVSTDTQYF. CDR3 nucleotides: TGTGCCAGCCGTCCGGGGGTTAGCACAGATACGCAGTATTTT. The V and J genes are TRBV6-6 and TRBJ2-3; perhaps TRBD2 as D (6 bases). The CDR3 totals 14 residues. Germline V gene data show CDR1 as MNHNY and CDR2 as SVGAGI (reference sequence). The V end was cut by 8 bases, the J end by 0 bases, with 12 bases between.

In this sample, this clone turned up a few times. The rearrangement uses TRBV5-8 and TRBJ1-1; unclear D gene. The V and J ends lost 4 bases and 3 bases respectively, with 13 bases between them. CDR3 length: 14 residues. Germline CDR1 and CDR2: SGHTS and YDEGEE. CDR3 sequence reads: CASSPGPFHTEAFF. For the CDR3, the DNA is TGTGCCAGCAGCCCGGGCCCTTTCCACACTGAAGCTTTCTTT.

The V gene is TRBV13, the J gene TRBJ1-4; no firm D call. Trimming shortened V by 6 bases and J by 5 bases, and 10 bases separated the two germline ends. Germline CDR1 is PRHDT and CDR2 is FYEKMQ (reference sequence). The CDR3 is 13 residues long. The chain's CDR3 is CASRDRVNEKLFF. Here the CDR3 DNA reads TGTGCCAGCAGGGACCGGGTAAATGAAAAACTGTTTTTT.

The chain combines TRBV7-9 with TRBJ1-2, with D possibly matching TRBD1 (5 bases). The germline V and J ends were trimmed by 5 bases and 7 bases, with 17 bases remaining between them. Germline CDR1 SEHNR, CDR2 FQNEAQ (reference sequence). The CDR3 loop spans 14 amino acids. The CDR3 loop reads CASSADGDLGGYTF. CDR3 sequence (DNA): TGTGCCAGCAGCGCAGATGGGGACTTGGGTGGCTACACCTTC.